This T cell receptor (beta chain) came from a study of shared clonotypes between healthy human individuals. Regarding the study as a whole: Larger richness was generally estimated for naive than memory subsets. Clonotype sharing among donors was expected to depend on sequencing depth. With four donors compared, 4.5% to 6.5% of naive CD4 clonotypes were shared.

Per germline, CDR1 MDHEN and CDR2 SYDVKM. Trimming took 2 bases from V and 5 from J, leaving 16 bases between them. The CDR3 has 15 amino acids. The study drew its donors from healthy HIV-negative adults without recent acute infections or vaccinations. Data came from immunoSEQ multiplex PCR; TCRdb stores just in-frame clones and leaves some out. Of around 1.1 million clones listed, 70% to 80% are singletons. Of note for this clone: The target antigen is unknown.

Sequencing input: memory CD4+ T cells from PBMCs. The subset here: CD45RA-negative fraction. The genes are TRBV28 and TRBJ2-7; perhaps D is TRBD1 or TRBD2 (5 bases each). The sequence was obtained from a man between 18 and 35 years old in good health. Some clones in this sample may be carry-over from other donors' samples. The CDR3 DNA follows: TGTGCCAGCAGTTTACCGGGGCTTGGCGTCCACGAGCAGTACTTC. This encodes CASSLPGLGVHEQYF. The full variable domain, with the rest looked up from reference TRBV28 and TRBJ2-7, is DVKVTQSSRYLVKRTGEKVFLECVQDMDHENMFWYRQDPGLGLRLIYFSYDVKMKEKGDIPEGYSVSREKKERFSLILESASTNQTSMYLCASSLPGLGVHEQYFGPGTRLTVT.